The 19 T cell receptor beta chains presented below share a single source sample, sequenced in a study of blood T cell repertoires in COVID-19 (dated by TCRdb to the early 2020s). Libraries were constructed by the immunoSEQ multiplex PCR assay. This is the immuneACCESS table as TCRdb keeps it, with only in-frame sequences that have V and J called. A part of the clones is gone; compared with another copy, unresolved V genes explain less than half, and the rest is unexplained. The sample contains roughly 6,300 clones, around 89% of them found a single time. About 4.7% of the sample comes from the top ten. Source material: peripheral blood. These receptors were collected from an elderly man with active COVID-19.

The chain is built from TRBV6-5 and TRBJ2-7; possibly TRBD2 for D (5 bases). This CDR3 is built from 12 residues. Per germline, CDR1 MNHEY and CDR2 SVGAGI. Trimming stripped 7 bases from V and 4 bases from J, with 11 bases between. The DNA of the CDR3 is TGTGCCAGCACCCCGGACTCTTACGAGCAGTACTTC. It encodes CASTPDSYEQYF.

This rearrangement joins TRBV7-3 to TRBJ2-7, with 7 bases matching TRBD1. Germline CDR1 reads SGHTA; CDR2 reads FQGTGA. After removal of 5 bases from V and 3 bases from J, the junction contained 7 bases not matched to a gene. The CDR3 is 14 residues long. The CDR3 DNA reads TGTGCCAGCAGCCTTCCCTCAGGGGGCTACGAGCAGTACTTC. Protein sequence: CASSLPSGGYEQYF.

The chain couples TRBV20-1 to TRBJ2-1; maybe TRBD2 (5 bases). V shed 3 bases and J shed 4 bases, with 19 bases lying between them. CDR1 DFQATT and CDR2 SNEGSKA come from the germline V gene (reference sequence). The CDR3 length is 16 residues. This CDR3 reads CSASPSGSTIYNEQFF. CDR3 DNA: TGCAGTGCTAGTCCGTCTGGGAGTACAATTTACAATGAGCAGTTCTTC.

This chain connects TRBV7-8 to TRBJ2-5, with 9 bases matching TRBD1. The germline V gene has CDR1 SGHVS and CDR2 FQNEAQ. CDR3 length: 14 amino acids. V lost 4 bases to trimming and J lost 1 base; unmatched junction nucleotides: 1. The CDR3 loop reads CASSWGQGQETQYF. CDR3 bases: TGTGCCAGCAGCTGGGGACAGGGCCAAGAGACCCAGTACTTC. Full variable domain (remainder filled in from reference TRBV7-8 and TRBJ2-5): GAGVSQSPRYKVAKRGQDVALRCDPISGHVSLFWYQQALGQGPEFLTYFQNEAQLDKSGLPSDRFFAERPEGSVSTLKIQRTQQEDSAVYLCASSWGQGQETQYFGPGTRLLVL.

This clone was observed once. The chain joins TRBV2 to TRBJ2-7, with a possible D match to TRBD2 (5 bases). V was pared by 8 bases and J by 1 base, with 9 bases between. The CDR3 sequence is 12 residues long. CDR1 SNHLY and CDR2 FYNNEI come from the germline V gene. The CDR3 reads CASGSESYEQYF. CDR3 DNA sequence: TGTGCCAGCGGGAGTGAGTCCTACGAGCAGTACTTC.

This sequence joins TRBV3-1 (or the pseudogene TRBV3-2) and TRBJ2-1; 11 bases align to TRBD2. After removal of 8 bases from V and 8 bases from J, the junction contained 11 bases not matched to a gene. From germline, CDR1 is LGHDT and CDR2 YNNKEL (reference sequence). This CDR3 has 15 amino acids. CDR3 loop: CASGSSGRRGYEQFF. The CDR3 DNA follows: TGTGCCAGCGGATCTAGCGGGAGGCGAGGGTATGAGCAGTTCTTC.

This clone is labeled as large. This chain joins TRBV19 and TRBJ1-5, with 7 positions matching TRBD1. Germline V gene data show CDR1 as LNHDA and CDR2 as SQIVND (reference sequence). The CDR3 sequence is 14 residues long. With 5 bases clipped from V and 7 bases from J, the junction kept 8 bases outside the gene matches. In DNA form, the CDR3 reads TGTGCCAGTAGTCCCGGACAGGAAAGACAGCCCCAGCATTTT. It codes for CASSPGQERQPQHF.

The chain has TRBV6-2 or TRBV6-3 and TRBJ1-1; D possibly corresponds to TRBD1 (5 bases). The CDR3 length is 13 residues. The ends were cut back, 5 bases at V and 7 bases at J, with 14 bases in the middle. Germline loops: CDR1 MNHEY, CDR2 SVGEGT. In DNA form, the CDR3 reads TGTGCCAGCAGTAACGCCCTGGGGGGTGAAGCTTTCTTT. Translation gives CASSNALGGEAFF.

The CDR3 loop reads CASSPDSASYEQYF. As DNA, the CDR3 is TGTGCCAGCAGCCCAGACTCCGCCTCCTACGAGCAGTACTTC. V usage is TRBV5-4 and J usage is TRBJ2-7; D remains unclear. CDR1 is SGHNT, CDR2 YYREEE, per germline (reference sequence). The V gene lost 4 bases and the J gene lost 0 bases, with 11 bases spanning the gap. The CDR3 contains 14 residues.

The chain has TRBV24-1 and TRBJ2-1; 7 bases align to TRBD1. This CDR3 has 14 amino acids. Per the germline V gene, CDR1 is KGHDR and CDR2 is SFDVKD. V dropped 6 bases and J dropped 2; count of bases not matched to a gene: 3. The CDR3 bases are TGTGCCACCAGTACTCAGGGGGCCTACAATGAGCAGTTCTTC. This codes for CATSTQGAYNEQFF.

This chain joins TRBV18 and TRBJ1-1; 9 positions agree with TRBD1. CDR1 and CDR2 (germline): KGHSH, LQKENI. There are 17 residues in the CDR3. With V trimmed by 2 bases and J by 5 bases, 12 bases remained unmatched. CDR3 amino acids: CASSPATGTGSGTEAFF. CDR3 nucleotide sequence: TGTGCCAGCTCACCAGCGACCGGGACAGGGTCGGGGACTGAAGCTTTCTTT.

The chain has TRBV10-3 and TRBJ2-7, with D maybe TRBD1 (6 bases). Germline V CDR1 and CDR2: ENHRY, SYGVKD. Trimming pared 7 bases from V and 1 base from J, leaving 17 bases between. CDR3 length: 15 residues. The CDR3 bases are TGTGCCATCAATAATCCTTCCCAGGGGTCCTACGAGCAGTACTTC. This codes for CAINNPSQGSYEQYF.

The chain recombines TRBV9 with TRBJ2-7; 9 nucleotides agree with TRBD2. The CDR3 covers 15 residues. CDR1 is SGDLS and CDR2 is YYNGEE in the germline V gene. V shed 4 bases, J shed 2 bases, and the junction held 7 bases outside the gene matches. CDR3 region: CASSRSGTSPYEQYF. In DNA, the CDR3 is TGTGCCAGCAGCAGGTCCGGGACTAGCCCCTACGAGCAGTACTTC.

As DNA, the CDR3 is TGTGCCAGCAGAGACAGGCGGCTCTACGAGCAGTACTTC. Protein sequence: CASRDRRLYEQYF. The chain carries TRBV27 and TRBJ2-7, with a tentative D call TRBD1 (6 bases). Looked up from germline, CDR1 is MNHEY and CDR2 is SMNVEV (reference sequence). The CDR3 extends over 13 amino acids. Trimming cost V 6 bases and J 3 bases, with 12 bases left between them.

The CDR3 nucleotides are TGTGCCAGCAGCTTAGGGGGGACGACCACAGATACGCAGTATTTT. Translating gives CASSLGGTTTDTQYF. The chain employs TRBV7-3 and TRBJ2-3, with D possibly being TRBD2 (6 bases). Deletions cut 2 bases from V and 2 bases from J, with 11 bases between. CDR3 length: 15 residues. In germline, CDR1 is SGHTA, CDR2 FQGTGA.

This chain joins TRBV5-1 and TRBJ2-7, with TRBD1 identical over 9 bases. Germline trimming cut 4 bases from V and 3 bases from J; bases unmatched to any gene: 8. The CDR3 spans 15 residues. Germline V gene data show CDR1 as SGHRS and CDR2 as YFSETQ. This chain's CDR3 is CASSPGGTGHYEQYF. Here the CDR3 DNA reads TGCGCCAGCAGCCCCGGGGGGACAGGGCACTACGAGCAGTACTTC.

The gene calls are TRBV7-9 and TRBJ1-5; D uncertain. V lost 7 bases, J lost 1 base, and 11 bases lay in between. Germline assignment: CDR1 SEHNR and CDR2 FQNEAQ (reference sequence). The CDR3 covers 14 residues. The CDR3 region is CASIPARSNQPQHF. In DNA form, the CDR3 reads TGTGCCAGCATCCCCGCACGGAGCAATCAGCCCCAGCATTTT.

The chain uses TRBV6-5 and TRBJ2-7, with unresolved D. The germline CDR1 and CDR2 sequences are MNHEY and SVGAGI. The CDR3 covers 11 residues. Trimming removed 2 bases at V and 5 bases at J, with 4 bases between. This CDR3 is CASSYHNEQYF. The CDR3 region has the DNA TGTGCCAGCAGTTACCACAACGAGCAGTACTTC.

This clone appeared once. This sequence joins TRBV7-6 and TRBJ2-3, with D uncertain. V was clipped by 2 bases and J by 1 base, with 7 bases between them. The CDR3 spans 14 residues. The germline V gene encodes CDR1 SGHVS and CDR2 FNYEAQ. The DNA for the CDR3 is TGTGCCAGCAGCTTACCGGCGGGCACAGATACGCAGTATTTT. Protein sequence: CASSLPAGTDTQYF.